This T cell receptor (beta chain) derives from a study of identical twins. TCRdb processed the 5' RACE reads anew with MiXCR; each CDR3 protein has one entry. The data hold some 210,000 distinct CDR3 sequences, with around a sixth observed a single time. V lost 7 bases and J 3 bases, leaving 13 bases between the germline ends. This CDR3 contains 13 residues. Germline CDR1 and CDR2: MNHEY and SMNVEV (reference sequence). This clonotype was counted only a few times. The data were also submitted as part of a second study, on T cells expressing NK-cell markers.

The chain recombines TRBV27 with TRBJ2-7; D unclear. The source is a woman aged 18-29 years in good health. Material: CD8+ T cells sorted from blood. Written as DNA, the CDR3 is TGTGCCAGCATCCCCAGTTCGGGCTACGAGCAGTACTTC. Encoded protein: CASIPSSGYEQYF.